Listed below are T cell receptor beta chains from one sample, sequenced in a study of T cells after yellow fever vaccination. MiXCR was run by TCRdb on the 5' RACE reads, yielding one entry per CDR3 protein. Of some 350,000 distinct CDR3 sequences listed, around 4.1% are singletons. The material was PBMCs, obtained 5 days after the yellow fever booster vaccination. The receptor source for this set is a man between 18 and 29 years old who received the YFV17D yellow fever vaccine. Both conserved end residues are part of each CDR3. Each record gives: clone size, D gene, V gene, J gene, CDR3 DNA, CDR3 protein. D genes are given only for firm matches. Size is omitted from some rows. Given values are once, few, many or a class for expanded clones.

clone size: few; D gene: TRBD1; V gene: TRBV5-6; J gene: TRBJ2-3; CDR3 DNA: TGTGCCAGCAGCTTGGAACCGGGACAGGGGACAGATACGCAGTATTTT; CDR3 protein: CASSLEPGQGTDTQYF
clone size: many; D gene: -; V gene: TRBV5-1; J gene: TRBJ1-1; CDR3 DNA: TGCGCCAGCAGCTTGGCCCTGGGGACTGAAGCTTTCTTT; CDR3 protein: CASSLALGTEAFF
clone size: -; D gene: -; V gene: TRBV3-1; J gene: TRBJ2-6; CDR3 DNA: TGTGCCAGCAGCCAGTGGGGTAGGGCTGGGGCCAACGTCCTGACTTTC; CDR3 protein: CASSQWGRAGANVLTF
clone size: few; D gene: -; V gene: TRBV6-1; J gene: TRBJ1-4; CDR3 DNA: TGTGCCAGCAGTCCACAAGGACAGCCTAATGAAAAACTGTTTTTT; CDR3 protein: CASSPQGQPNEKLFF
clone size: -; D gene: -; V gene: TRBV29-1; J gene: TRBJ2-2; CDR3 DNA: TGCAGCGTTGCCCCTACGCAGTGGACCGGGGAGCTGTTTTTT; CDR3 protein: CSVAPTQWTGELFF
clone size: -; D gene: TRBD2; V gene: TRBV7-8; J gene: TRBJ2-1; CDR3 DNA: TGTGCCAGCAGCCTAGCCCTAGCGGGGGGCATCCATGAGCAGTTCTTC; CDR3 protein: CASSLALAGGIHEQFF
clone size: -; D gene: -; V gene: TRBV7-6; J gene: TRBJ2-3; CDR3 DNA: TGTGCCAGCAGCACATCACAGGGACTTCTCACAGATACGCAGTATTTT; CDR3 protein: CASSTSQGLLTDTQYF
clone size: few; D gene: -; V gene: TRBV18; J gene: TRBJ1-2; CDR3 DNA: TGTGCCAGCTCACCCGTTGGGGGGGGCTATGGCTATGGCTACACCTTC; CDR3 protein: CASSPVGGGYGYGYTF
clone size: many; D gene: -; V gene: TRBV11-2; J gene: TRBJ1-5; CDR3 DNA: TGTGCCAGCAGCTTCTCCGGTCAGCCCCAGCATTTT; CDR3 protein: CASSFSGQPQHF
clone size: many; D gene: -; V gene: TRBV7-2; J gene: TRBJ2-5; CDR3 DNA: TGTGCCAGCAGCTTACAGGGGCAAGAGACCCAGTACTTC; CDR3 protein: CASSLQGQETQYF
clone size: many; D gene: -; V gene: TRBV7-9; J gene: TRBJ1-3; CDR3 DNA: TGTGCCAGCAGCCCAGGGTTCTCTGGAAACACCATATATTTT; CDR3 protein: CASSPGFSGNTIYF
clone size: many; D gene: -; V gene: TRBV5-1; J gene: TRBJ2-5; CDR3 DNA: TGCGCCAGCAGCTCGATGAAGACCCAGTACTTC; CDR3 protein: CASSSMKTQYF
clone size: many; D gene: -; V gene: TRBV19; J gene: TRBJ1-1; CDR3 DNA: TGTGCCAGTAGTAGGTGGACAGAGAACACTGAAGCTTTCTTT; CDR3 protein: CASSRWTENTEAFF
clone size: -; D gene: -; V gene: TRBV6-5; J gene: TRBJ2-2; CDR3 DNA: TGTGCCAGCAGTTACTCTCGGACAGTGACCGGGGAGCTGTTTTTT; CDR3 protein: CASSYSRTVTGELFF
clone size: -; D gene: -; V gene: TRBV12-3/TRBV12-4; J gene: TRBJ2-7; CDR3 DNA: TGTGCCAGCAGTTTCGATCGTGGGGCTAGCGCCTACGAGCAGTACTTC; CDR3 protein: CASSFDRGASAYEQYF
clone size: once; D gene: TRBD1; V gene: TRBV18; J gene: TRBJ2-7; CDR3 DNA: TGTGCCAGCTCACCCTTGACAGGGGGTCGGCCTGACTTC; CDR3 protein: CASSPLTGGRPDF
clone size: few; D gene: -; V gene: TRBV6-1; J gene: TRBJ1-5; CDR3 DNA: TGTGCCAGCACCCAGGCAGTTCTCAGGCAGCCCCAGCATTTT; CDR3 protein: CASTQAVLRQPQHF
clone size: many; D gene: TRBD2; V gene: TRBV6-5; J gene: TRBJ2-1; CDR3 DNA: TGTGCCAGCAGTTACAGGCTAGCGGGGGCTAATGAGCAGTTCTTC; CDR3 protein: CASSYRLAGANEQFF
clone size: many; D gene: -; V gene: TRBV11-2; J gene: TRBJ2-5; CDR3 DNA: TGTGCCAGCAGCTTAGGCCGCGTAGGTGGCGTAGAGACCCAGTACTTC; CDR3 protein: CASSLGRVGGVETQYF
clone size: -; D gene: -; V gene: TRBV5-1; J gene: TRBJ2-1; CDR3 DNA: TGCGCCAGCAGCTTGGGGAGGGGCCGGGGTTACGATGAGCAGTTCTTC; CDR3 protein: CASSLGRGRGYDEQFF
clone size: many; D gene: -; V gene: TRBV4-1; J gene: TRBJ2-3; CDR3 DNA: TGCGCCAGCAGCCAAGAGGGTGGGAGAGAGGTTTTCACAGATACGCAGTATTTT; CDR3 protein: CASSQEGGREVFTDTQYF
clone size: few; D gene: -; V gene: TRBV5-1; J gene: TRBJ2-3; CDR3 DNA: TGCGCCAGCACCCCAGGTACGGGTACGCAGTATTTT; CDR3 protein: CASTPGTGTQYF
clone size: few; D gene: -; V gene: TRBV30; J gene: TRBJ1-1; CDR3 DNA: TGTGCCTGGAGTGAGGAGGCAGCCCACCTCTTT; CDR3 protein: CAWSEEAAHLF
clone size: few; D gene: -; V gene: TRBV6-5; J gene: TRBJ2-3; CDR3 DNA: TGTGCCAGCACCCACCGTTCTAGCACAGATACGCAGTATTTT; CDR3 protein: CASTHRSSTDTQYF
clone size: few; D gene: TRBD1; V gene: TRBV4-3; J gene: TRBJ1-6; CDR3 DNA: TGCGCCAGCAGCCCCGGGACAGGGGGCGCGTTGAGTTCACCCCTCCACTTT; CDR3 protein: CASSPGTGGALSSPLHF
clone size: -; D gene: TRBD1; V gene: TRBV5-6; J gene: TRBJ1-4; CDR3 DNA: TGTGCCAGCAGCTCGGGACAGGGAGCAACTAATGAAAAACTGTTTTTT; CDR3 protein: CASSSGQGATNEKLFF
clone size: few; D gene: TRBD2; V gene: TRBV30; J gene: TRBJ2-1; CDR3 DNA: TGTGCCTGGACTCTGGGACTAGGTAGCTACAATGAGCAGTTCTTC; CDR3 protein: CAWTLGLGSYNEQFF
clone size: many; D gene: TRBD2; V gene: TRBV5-1; J gene: TRBJ2-3; CDR3 DNA: TGCGCCAGCCGACTAGCGGGGGGAAGCGATACGCAGTATTTT; CDR3 protein: CASRLAGGSDTQYF
clone size: many; D gene: TRBD1; V gene: TRBV6-2/TRBV6-3; J gene: TRBJ2-7; CDR3 DNA: TGTGCCTACGGACAGGGGAGAGAGCAGTACTTC; CDR3 protein: CAYGQGREQYF
clone size: -; D gene: -; V gene: TRBV11-3; J gene: TRBJ2-2; CDR3 DNA: TGTGCCAGCAGCTTTCGACAGGCCCCCGGGGAGCTGTTTTTT; CDR3 protein: CASSFRQAPGELFF
clone size: -; D gene: -; V gene: TRBV7-9; J gene: TRBJ1-1; CDR3 DNA: TGTGCCAGCAGCTCGATCAGGGGTACTGAAGCTTTCTTT; CDR3 protein: CASSSIRGTEAFF
clone size: -; D gene: -; V gene: TRBV15; J gene: TRBJ2-3; CDR3 DNA: TGTGCCACCAGCAGAGATGGGGGCACAGATACGCAGTATTTT; CDR3 protein: CATSRDGGTDTQYF
clone size: many; D gene: TRBD1; V gene: TRBV7-2; J gene: TRBJ2-2; CDR3 DNA: TGTGCCAGCAGCTTGATAGGACAGGGTGGCGGGGAGCTGTTTTTT; CDR3 protein: CASSLIGQGGGELFF
clone size: many; D gene: TRBD1; V gene: TRBV7-3; J gene: TRBJ1-1; CDR3 DNA: TGTGCCAGCAGCTTAGGACAGGAGAACACTGAAGCTTTCTTT; CDR3 protein: CASSLGQENTEAFF
clone size: -; D gene: TRBD2; V gene: TRBV4-1; J gene: TRBJ2-5; CDR3 DNA: TGCGCCAGCAGCCAAGACCCCGGAACTAGCGGGGGGGCCTTCGAGACCCAGTACTTC; CDR3 protein: CASSQDPGTSGGAFETQYF
clone size: few; D gene: -; V gene: TRBV4-1; J gene: TRBJ2-5; CDR3 DNA: TGCGCCAGCAGCCAAGATCGGGTTGGGGGGACCGCGTCGGGGACCCAGTACTTC; CDR3 protein: CASSQDRVGGTASGTQYF
clone size: few; D gene: TRBD2; V gene: TRBV9; J gene: TRBJ2-3; CDR3 DNA: TGTGCCAGCAGCGTTTTGCGGGGGGGCAGAAGCACAGATACGCAGTATTTT; CDR3 protein: CASSVLRGGRSTDTQYF
clone size: few; D gene: -; V gene: TRBV20-1; J gene: TRBJ1-5; CDR3 DNA: TGCAGTGCCTCCACCGACAGAGCGAACAATCAGCCCCAGCATTTT; CDR3 protein: CSASTDRANNQPQHF
clone size: many; D gene: TRBD2; V gene: TRBV5-1; J gene: TRBJ2-3; CDR3 DNA: TGCGCCAGCAGCGGGAGACTAGCGGAAACAGATACGCAGTATTTT; CDR3 protein: CASSGRLAETDTQYF
clone size: few; D gene: TRBD2; V gene: TRBV7-2; J gene: TRBJ2-2; CDR3 DNA: TGTGCCAGCAGCTTTCCGACTAGCGGGGGGGCTTACACCGGGGAGCTGTTTTTT; CDR3 protein: CASSFPTSGGAYTGELFF
clone size: few; D gene: TRBD1; V gene: TRBV19; J gene: TRBJ2-1; CDR3 DNA: TGTGCCAGTAGTCCACAGGGGACCAATGAGCAGTTCTTC; CDR3 protein: CASSPQGTNEQFF
clone size: few; D gene: -; V gene: TRBV28; J gene: TRBJ2-1; CDR3 DNA: TGTGCCAGCAGTCCCTCGGGCCCCAGCTCCTACAATGAGCAGTTCTTC; CDR3 protein: CASSPSGPSSYNEQFF
clone size: few; D gene: -; V gene: TRBV30; J gene: TRBJ2-1; CDR3 DNA: TGTGCCTGGAGTGTTATACAGCCAAATGAGCAGTTCTTC; CDR3 protein: CAWSVIQPNEQFF
clone size: few; D gene: -; V gene: TRBV2; J gene: TRBJ1-3; CDR3 DNA: TGTGCCAGCAGCGCACCGGGACTCCACTCTGGAAACACCATATATTTT; CDR3 protein: CASSAPGLHSGNTIYF
clone size: few; D gene: TRBD2; V gene: TRBV18; J gene: TRBJ2-1; CDR3 DNA: TGTGCCAGCTCCGATCAAGCCGGAGCGGGGGGCCCCAGGAATGAGCAGTTCTTC; CDR3 protein: CASSDQAGAGGPRNEQFF
clone size: few; D gene: -; V gene: TRBV18; J gene: TRBJ1-3; CDR3 DNA: TGTGCCAGCTCCCCCACTGCGGACTCTGGAAACACCATATATTTT; CDR3 protein: CASSPTADSGNTIYF
clone size: -; D gene: TRBD1; V gene: TRBV5-5; J gene: TRBJ1-2; CDR3 DNA: TGTGCCAGCAGCTCGATTACGGTTGGACAGGGCTATGGCTACACCTTC; CDR3 protein: CASSSITVGQGYGYTF
clone size: few; D gene: -; V gene: TRBV5-4; J gene: TRBJ1-2; CDR3 DNA: TGTGCCAGCAGCTTCCCTCCGGCGTCGGGTTCCTATGGCTACACCTTC; CDR3 protein: CASSFPPASGSYGYTF
clone size: -; D gene: -; V gene: TRBV12-3/TRBV12-4; J gene: TRBJ2-3; CDR3 DNA: TGTGCCAGCAGTTTGTTTCGGGCGGCGCAGTATTTT; CDR3 protein: CASSLFRAAQYF
clone size: -; D gene: -; V gene: TRBV6-6; J gene: TRBJ1-3; CDR3 DNA: TGTGCCAGCAGTAACAGGGATCGCGGAAACACCATATATTTT; CDR3 protein: CASSNRDRGNTIYF
clone size: few; D gene: TRBD2; V gene: TRBV5-1; J gene: TRBJ2-3; CDR3 DNA: TGCGCCAGCAGCTTGGAAGCGCGGGGGGCCACAGATACGCAGTATTTT; CDR3 protein: CASSLEARGATDTQYF
clone size: -; D gene: -; V gene: TRBV12-3/TRBV12-4; J gene: TRBJ2-2; CDR3 DNA: TGTGCCAGCAGTAGCGCCGGGAGCCAGACCTGGGAGCTGTTTTTT; CDR3 protein: CASSSAGSQTWELFF
clone size: many; D gene: TRBD1; V gene: TRBV12-3/TRBV12-4; J gene: TRBJ2-5; CDR3 DNA: TGTGCCAGCAGTCCTCAGACTGGACAGGGGAGGTGGGAGACCCAGTACTTC; CDR3 protein: CASSPQTGQGRWETQYF
clone size: -; D gene: TRBD2; V gene: TRBV6-2/TRBV6-3; J gene: TRBJ2-5; CDR3 DNA: TGTGCCAGCAGTACCGGGACTAGCGGGGCCGGGGAGACCCAGTACTTC; CDR3 protein: CASSTGTSGAGETQYF